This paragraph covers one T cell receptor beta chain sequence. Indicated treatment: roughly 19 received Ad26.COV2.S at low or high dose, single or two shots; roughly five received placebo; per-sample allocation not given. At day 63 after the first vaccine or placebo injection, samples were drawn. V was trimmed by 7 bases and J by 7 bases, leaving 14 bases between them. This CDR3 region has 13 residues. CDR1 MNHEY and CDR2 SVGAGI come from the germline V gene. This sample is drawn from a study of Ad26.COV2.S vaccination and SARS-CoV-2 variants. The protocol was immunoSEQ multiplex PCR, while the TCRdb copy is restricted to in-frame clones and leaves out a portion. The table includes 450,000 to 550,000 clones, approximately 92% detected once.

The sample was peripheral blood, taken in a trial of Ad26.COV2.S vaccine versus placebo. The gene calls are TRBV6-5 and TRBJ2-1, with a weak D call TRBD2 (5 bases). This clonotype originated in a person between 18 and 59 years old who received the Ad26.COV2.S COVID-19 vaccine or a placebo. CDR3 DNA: TGTGCCAGCACCACGCGGCGAGGGAATGAGCAGTTCTTC. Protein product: CASTTRRGNEQFF.